These 13 T cell receptor beta chains were sequenced from one sample in a study of T cell changes during pregnancy in multiple sclerosis. Method: immunoSEQ multiplex PCR; TCRdb's copy keeps in-frame clones and lacks some. The table includes almost 50,000 clones, 90% to 95% detected once. The sequences come from peripheral blood, collected after pregnancy. Every receptor here comes from a female donor with multiple sclerosis, enrolled in a pregnancy study.

The genes are TRBV6-5 and TRBJ2-1; possible D gene TRBD2, 6 bases. The CDR3 spans 14 residues. In germline, CDR1 is MNHEY, CDR2 SVGAGI. Between the trimmed V and J ends, which lost 0 bases and 6 bases, there was a span of 9 bases. This chain's CDR3 is CASSYSPTSNEQFF. The CDR3 DNA sequence: TGTGCCAGCAGTTACTCGCCGACTAGCAATGAGCAGTTCTTC.

The chain carries TRBV5-4 and TRBJ1-2; the D is unclear. Trimming cost V 4 bases and J 13 bases, with 23 bases left between them. CDR3 size: 14 residues. Germline values: CDR1 SGHNT, CDR2 YYREEE (reference sequence). Written as DNA, the CDR3 is TGTGCCAGCAGCCGCTCTACCCGCCTGGACTCGGGCACCTTC. This translates into CASSRSTRLDSGTF.

The CDR3 loop reads CASTQNRVGEQYF. The CDR3 DNA sequence: TGTGCCAGCACCCAGAACAGGGTCGGCGAGCAGTACTTC. V usage is TRBV11-2 and J usage is TRBJ2-7, with a possible D match to TRBD1 (6 bases). Germline CDR1 SGHAT, CDR2 FQNNGV. Deletions cut 7 bases from V and 6 bases from J, with 16 bases between. The CDR3 consists of 13 residues.

This rearrangement joins TRBV7-3 to TRBJ2-1; TRBD2 agrees at 14 bases. The CDR3 contains 16 residues. Germline CDR1 reads SGHTA; CDR2 reads FQGTGA. V lost 4 bases, J lost 9 bases, and 8 bases stayed unmatched. The CDR3 bases are TGTGCCAGCAGCTCCCCCGGGACTAGCGGGGGAGGTGAGCAGTTCTTC. Amino acids: CASSSPGTSGGGEQFF.

The rearrangement links TRBV7-6 to TRBJ1-1, with 8 bases identical to TRBD1. The CDR3 sequence is 14 residues long. J lost 5 bases, V lost 3 bases, and 5 bases had no gene match. Per the germline V gene, CDR1 is SGHVS and CDR2 is FNYEAQ. The CDR3 DNA is TGTGCCAGCAGCTTCGGACAGGGAAAAACTGAAGCTTTCTTT. Translation: CASSFGQGKTEAFF.

The chain links TRBV5-1 to TRBJ2-7, with TRBD1 as a possible D gene (5 bases). The CDR3 loop spans 11 amino acids. V was shortened by 4 bases and J by 6 bases, with 8 bases between the two germline ends. Germline CDR1 reads SGHRS; CDR2 reads YFSETQ. CDR3 sequence: CASSQGAEQYF. CDR3 in DNA: TGCGCCAGCAGCCAGGGTGCCGAGCAGTACTTC.

The V call is TRBV11-3, the J call TRBJ2-5, with D uncertain. CDR1 is SGHNT and CDR2 is YENEEA in the germline V gene. The CDR3 spans 12 residues. V was clipped by 5 bases and J by 2 bases, with 6 bases between them. DNA of the CDR3: TGTGCCAGCAGCCGAGATCAAGAGACCCAGTACTTC. Translation gives CASSRDQETQYF.

This rearrangement joins TRBV7-9 to TRBJ1-1; weak D call: TRBD1 (6 bases). With 2 bases removed from V and 4 bases from J, the gap between germline ends came to 14 bases. Per the germline V gene, CDR1 is SEHNR and CDR2 is FQNEAQ (reference sequence). The CDR3 length is 15 residues. In DNA form, the CDR3 reads TGTGCCAGCAGCTTATTACATCAGGGGATCACTGAAGCTTTCTTT. It yields the protein CASSLLHQGITEAFF.

The chain's CDR3 is CASSARGLTNEQFF. The CDR3 DNA follows: TGTGCCAGCAGTGCCCGGGGACTAACTAATGAGCAGTTCTTC. V gene TRBV6-1 combines with J gene TRBJ2-1, with 7 bases that match TRBD2. The CDR3 loop spans 14 amino acids. Losses at the gene ends were 4 bases for V and 7 bases for J; bases not matched to a gene: 7. The germline V gene has CDR1 MNHNS and CDR2 SASEGT.

The genes are TRBV27 and TRBJ1-1, with TRBD1 matching over 7 bases. In germline, CDR1 is MNHEY, CDR2 SMNVEV (reference sequence). V lost 2 bases, J lost 1 base, and 4 bases stayed unmatched. The CDR3 runs to 15 residues. The CDR3 DNA follows: TGTGCCAGCAGTTTAAAGTCAGGGGGGAACACTGAAGCTTTCTTT. Its translation is CASSLKSGGNTEAFF.

The rearrangement uses TRBV19 and TRBJ2-6; the D gene is possibly TRBD1 (5 bases). Germline values: CDR1 LNHDA, CDR2 SQIVND (reference sequence). This CDR3 region has 18 residues. Trimming left V 4 bases short and J 0 bases short, with 16 bases between. In nucleotides, the CDR3 is TGTGCCAGTAGTACTCTTAGGGGCAAGGCCTCTGGGGCCAACGTCCTGACTTTC. Translating gives CASSTLRGKASGANVLTF.

This rearrangement joins TRBV5-1 to TRBJ1-6; 7 bases match TRBD1. CDR1 SGHRS and CDR2 YFSETQ come from the germline V gene. V lost 3 bases, J lost 5 bases, and 2 bases stayed unmatched. The CDR3 is 14 amino acids. In DNA form, the CDR3 reads TGCGCCAGCAGCTCAGGACAGGATAATTCACCCCTCCACTTT. Translation: CASSSGQDNSPLHF.

This chain connects TRBV7-6 to TRBJ2-7, with D perhaps TRBD2 (7 bases). V gave up 5 bases and J gave up 2 bases, with 13 bases separating them. Germline V CDR1 and CDR2: SGHVS, FNYEAQ. The CDR3 is 14 amino acids. This CDR3 is CASSPEGGTYEQYF. CDR3 DNA: TGTGCCAGCAGCCCAGAGGGGGGGACCTACGAGCAGTACTTC.